A single sample gave rise to the 14 T cell receptor beta chains below, sequenced in a study of T cell clones after liver transplantation (dated by TCRdb to between 2018 and 2021). The library was made by the immunoSEQ multiplex PCR assay. Held by TCRdb, this immuneACCESS table contains in-frame sequences only and omits some clones. Under half of the omission traces to an unresolved V gene where checked; the cause of the rest is unknown. The sample has tens of thousands of clones on record, about four fifths of them singletons. 0.65% to 0.85% of the sample is taken by the ten largest. This specimen was CD4+ T cells from blood, taken 12 months after liver transplant. These receptors all come from a human patient who received a liver transplant. After transplantation, some T cells may belong to the graft donor instead of the recipient.

The V gene is TRBV18, the J gene TRBJ1-5, with TRBD1 matching over 12 bases. Trimming at V came to 2 bases and at J to 3 bases, leaving 2 bases not matched to a gene. Germline-derived CDR1 and CDR2 are KGHSH and LQKENI. The CDR3 has 16 residues. CDR3 nucleotide sequence: TGTGCCAGCTCACCAGGGACAGGGGGCTACAATCAGCCCCAGCATTTT. Translating it yields CASSPGTGGYNQPQHF.

The chain is built from TRBV5-4 and TRBJ2-3, with 14 nucleotides matching TRBD2. CDR3 length: 16 residues. In germline, CDR1 is SGHNT, CDR2 YYREEE (reference sequence). V lost 4 bases, J lost 5 bases, and 6 bases stayed unmatched. The CDR3, as DNA: TGTGCCAGCAGCCGGACTAGCGGGGGGCATGGAGATACGCAGTATTTT. It yields the protein CASSRTSGGHGDTQYF.

This chain links TRBV5-1 with TRBJ1-2, with 7 positions matching TRBD1. Trimming cost V 1 base and J 7 bases; bases outside gene matches: 10. The V gene's germline CDR1 is SGHRS and CDR2 YFSETQ. The CDR3 length is 15 residues. The CDR3: CASSLLSHRGGGYTF. CDR3 DNA: TGCGCCAGCAGCTTGCTTTCACACAGGGGAGGTGGCTACACCTTC.

This chain links TRBV7-9 with TRBJ2-1, with TRBD2 as a possible D gene (6 bases). In germline, CDR1 is SEHNR, CDR2 FQNEAQ (reference sequence). V lost 6 bases to trimming and J lost 9 bases, with 12 bases between them. CDR3 length equals 12 residues. The CDR3 DNA follows: TGTGCCAGCAGACCGGGAGTTAGTGAGCAGTTCTTC. Protein sequence: CASRPGVSEQFF.

For the CDR3, the DNA is TGTGCCAGCACCCTTCCCCTCGAGACCCAGTACTTC. The encoded protein is CASTLPLETQYF. The V and J genes are TRBV2 and TRBJ2-5, with D unclear. CDR3 length: 12 amino acids. Per germline, CDR1 SNHLY and CDR2 FYNNEI. Trimming removed 7 bases at V and 5 bases at J, with 11 bases between.

The V and J genes are TRBV11-2 and TRBJ2-2; TRBD1 is a possible D gene (5 bases). CDR1 SGHAT and CDR2 FQNNGV come from the germline V gene. The CDR3 spans 13 residues. The germline V and J ends were trimmed by 3 bases and 7 bases, with 9 bases remaining between them. As DNA, the CDR3 is TGTGCCAGCAGCTTTAGGGGCATCGGGGAGCTGTTTTTT. Its protein is CASSFRGIGELFF.

The chain joins TRBV19 to TRBJ1-1; no firm D call. This CDR3 is 13 amino acids long. Germline loops: CDR1 LNHDA, CDR2 SQIVND (reference sequence). V lost 6 bases and J lost 7, with 15 bases in between. The DNA of the CDR3 is TGTGCCAGTAGGAGGCAGCTGAACGATGAAGCTTTCTTT. Residues: CASRRQLNDEAFF.

This clone was seen once. This rearrangement joins TRBV6-1 to TRBJ1-4; perhaps TRBD1 as D (5 bases). Trimming shortened V by 10 bases and J by 4 bases, and 16 bases separated the two germline ends. The CDR3 runs to 14 residues. The V gene's germline CDR1 is MNHNS and CDR2 SASEGT. The DNA of the CDR3 is TGTGCCACCAGCAGGGCAGGCGGTAATGAAAAACTGTTTTTT. The encoded protein is CATSRAGGNEKLFF.

The rearrangement uses TRBV7-3 and TRBJ2-3, with 9 positions matching TRBD2. The CDR3 runs 14 residues. Trimming at V came to 2 bases and at J to 5 bases, leaving 2 bases not matched to a gene. Looked up from germline, CDR1 is SGHTA and CDR2 is FQGTGA. In nucleotides, the CDR3 is TGTGCCAGCAGCTTAGCGGGAGGGCAAGATACGCAGTATTTT. It codes for CASSLAGGQDTQYF.

V and J are TRBV9 and TRBJ1-1, with 7 bases lining up with TRBD1. Germline values: CDR1 SGDLS, CDR2 YYNGEE. V shed 4 bases and J 3 bases; nucleotides not matched to a gene: 6. The CDR3 is 14 residues long. CDR3 loop: CASSPRRGDTEAFF. As DNA, the CDR3 is TGTGCCAGCAGCCCCCGCAGGGGGGACACTGAAGCTTTCTTT.

This chain joins TRBV7-9 and TRBJ1-5, with D possibly matching TRBD1 (5 bases). The CDR3 has 16 residues. Germline values: CDR1 SEHNR, CDR2 FQNEAQ (reference sequence). V lost 2 bases to trimming and J lost 3 bases, with 14 bases between them. The CDR3 DNA reads TGTGCCAGCAGCTTATTGGAAGGGGCAATCAATCAGCCCCAGCATTTT. Its protein is CASSLLEGAINQPQHF.

This clone has more than one count but fewer than ten. The chain joins TRBV21-1 to TRBJ1-5. TRBV21-1 is a known pseudogene. CDR3 length equals 14 residues. The CDR3 DNA reads TGTGCCAGCAGCAAAGAGGTCCCCTGTCAGCCCCAGCATTTT. Its protein is CASSKEVPCQPQHF.

The chain uses TRBV7-9 and TRBJ2-7, with D possibly matching TRBD1 (6 bases). The CDR3 is made up of 14 amino acids. With 3 bases removed from V and 4 bases from J, the gap between germline ends came to 13 bases. Germline V gives CDR1 SEHNR, CDR2 FQNEAQ (reference sequence). CDR3 amino acids: CASSFQQGDYEQYF. Here the CDR3 DNA reads TGTGCCAGCAGCTTTCAACAGGGCGATTACGAGCAGTACTTC.

The chain couples TRBV10-1 to TRBJ2-5; 15 positions agree with TRBD2. Germline V gene lookup returns CDR1 WNHNN and CDR2 SYGVQD (reference sequence). V shed 4 bases, J shed 5 bases, and the junction held 2 bases outside the gene matches. The CDR3 contains 15 residues. The CDR3 nucleotides read TGCGCCAGCAGTGCCGGGACTAGCGGGAGGGAGACCCAGTACTTC. Its protein product is CASSAGTSGRETQYF.